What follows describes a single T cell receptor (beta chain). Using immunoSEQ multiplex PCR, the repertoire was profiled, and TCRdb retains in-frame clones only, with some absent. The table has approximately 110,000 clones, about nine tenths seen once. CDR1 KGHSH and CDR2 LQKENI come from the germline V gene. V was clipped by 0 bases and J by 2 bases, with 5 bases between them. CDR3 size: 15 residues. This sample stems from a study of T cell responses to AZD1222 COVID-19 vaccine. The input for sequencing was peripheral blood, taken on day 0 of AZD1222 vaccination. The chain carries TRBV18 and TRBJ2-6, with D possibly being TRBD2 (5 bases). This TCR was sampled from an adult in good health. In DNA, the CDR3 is TGTGCCAGCTCACCACCGAGGGCTGGGGCCAACGTCCTGACTTTC. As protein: CASSPPRAGANVLTF.